Below, one T cell receptor (beta chain) is given with its context. What it recognizes is unknown. Method: immunoSEQ multiplex PCR; TCRdb's copy keeps in-frame clones and lacks some. Of 65,000 to 85,000 clones listed, 85% to 95% are singletons. These data originate in a study of T cell responses to AZD1222 COVID-19 vaccine. Study summary: Second-dose timings of about 4 or about 12 weeks were pooled. Whole-study results and caveats: Reportedly, nearly half the spike-specific TCRs target unmutated variant regions. Spike-specific TCR depth and breadth grew after two AZD1222 doses. Dominant at 160-218 and 743-854, vaccine-associated CD4 TCRs also spanned spike.

This CDR3 is built from 14 residues. Germline V gives CDR1 WNHNN, CDR2 SYGVQD (reference sequence). V lost 7 bases and J 2 bases, leaving 15 bases between the germline ends. This material consisted of peripheral blood, taken on day 0 of AZD1222 vaccination. The chain carries TRBV10-1 and TRBJ2-7; unclear D gene. This clonotype originated in an adult in good health. CDR3 amino acids: CASTRCGVPYEQYF. In nucleotides, the CDR3 is TGCGCCAGCACCCGGTGTGGGGTCCCCTACGAGCAGTACTTC.